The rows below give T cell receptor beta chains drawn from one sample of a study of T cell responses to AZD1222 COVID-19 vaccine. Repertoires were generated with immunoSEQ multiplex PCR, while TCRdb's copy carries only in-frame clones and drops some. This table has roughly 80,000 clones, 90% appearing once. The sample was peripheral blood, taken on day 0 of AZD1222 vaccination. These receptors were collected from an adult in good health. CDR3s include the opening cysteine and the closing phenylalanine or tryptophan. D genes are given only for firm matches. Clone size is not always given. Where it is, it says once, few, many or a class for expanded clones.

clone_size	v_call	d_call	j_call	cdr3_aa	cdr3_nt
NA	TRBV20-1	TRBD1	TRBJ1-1	CSASKSGQGPANTEAFF	TGCAGTGCTAGTAAGTCGGGACAGGGGCCGGCGAACACTGAAGCTTTCTTT
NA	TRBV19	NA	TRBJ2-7	CASSIASHGSEQYF	TGTGCCAGTAGTATAGCTAGTCATGGTAGCGAGCAGTACTTC
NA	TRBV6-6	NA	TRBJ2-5	CASRRSGETQYF	TGTGCCAGCCGAAGATCCGGAGAGACCCAGTACTTC
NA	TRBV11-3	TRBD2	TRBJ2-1	CASSSLRGGSLNNEQFF	TGTGCCAGCAGCTCCCTTCGGGGAGGGAGCCTCAACAATGAGCAGTTCTTC
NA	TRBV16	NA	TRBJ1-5	CASSLEYSNQPQHF	TGTGCCAGCAGCCTCGAATATAGCAATCAGCCCCAGCATTTT
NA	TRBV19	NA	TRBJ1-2	CASLHPRGYTF	TGTGCCAGTCTTCATCCAAGGGGCTACACCTTC
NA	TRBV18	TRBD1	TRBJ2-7	CASSPTTGADEQYF	TGTGCCAGCTCACCTACTACAGGGGCGGATGAGCAGTACTTC
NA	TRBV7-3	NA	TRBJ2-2	CASSSSTGELFF	TGTGCCAGCAGCTCAAGCACCGGGGAGCTGTTTTTT
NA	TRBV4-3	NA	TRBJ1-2	CASSPETASNYGYTF	TGCGCCAGCAGCCCAGAGACAGCCTCTAACTATGGCTACACCTTC
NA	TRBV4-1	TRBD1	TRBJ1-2	CASSQTGTGYNYGYTF	TGCGCCAGCAGCCAAACCGGGACAGGCTATAACTATGGCTACACCTTC
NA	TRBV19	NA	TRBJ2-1	CASSIDRDEQFF	TGTGCCAGTAGTATAGATCGTGATGAGCAGTTCTTC
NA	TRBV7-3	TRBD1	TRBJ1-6	CASSQTGGPGNSPLHF	TGTGCCAGCAGCCAGACAGGGGGCCCTGGTAATTCACCCCTCCACTTT
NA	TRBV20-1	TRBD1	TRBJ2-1	CSAFPGQQQFF	TGCAGTGCTTTCCCGGGACAGCAGCAGTTCTTC
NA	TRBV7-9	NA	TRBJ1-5	CASSQQGNGNQPQHF	TGTGCCAGCAGCCAACAGGGAAACGGCAATCAGCCCCAGCATTTT
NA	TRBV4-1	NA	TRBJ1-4	CASSQPRRTNEKLFF	TGCGCCAGCAGCCAGCCCAGGCGAACTAATGAAAAACTGTTTTTT
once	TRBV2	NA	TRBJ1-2	CASRRDRNNYGYTF	TGTGCCAGCAGGAGGGACCGAAATAACTATGGCTACACCTTC
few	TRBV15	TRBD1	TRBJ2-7	CATSSNRGYEQYF	TGTGCCACCAGTTCGAACAGGGGCTACGAGCAGTACTTC